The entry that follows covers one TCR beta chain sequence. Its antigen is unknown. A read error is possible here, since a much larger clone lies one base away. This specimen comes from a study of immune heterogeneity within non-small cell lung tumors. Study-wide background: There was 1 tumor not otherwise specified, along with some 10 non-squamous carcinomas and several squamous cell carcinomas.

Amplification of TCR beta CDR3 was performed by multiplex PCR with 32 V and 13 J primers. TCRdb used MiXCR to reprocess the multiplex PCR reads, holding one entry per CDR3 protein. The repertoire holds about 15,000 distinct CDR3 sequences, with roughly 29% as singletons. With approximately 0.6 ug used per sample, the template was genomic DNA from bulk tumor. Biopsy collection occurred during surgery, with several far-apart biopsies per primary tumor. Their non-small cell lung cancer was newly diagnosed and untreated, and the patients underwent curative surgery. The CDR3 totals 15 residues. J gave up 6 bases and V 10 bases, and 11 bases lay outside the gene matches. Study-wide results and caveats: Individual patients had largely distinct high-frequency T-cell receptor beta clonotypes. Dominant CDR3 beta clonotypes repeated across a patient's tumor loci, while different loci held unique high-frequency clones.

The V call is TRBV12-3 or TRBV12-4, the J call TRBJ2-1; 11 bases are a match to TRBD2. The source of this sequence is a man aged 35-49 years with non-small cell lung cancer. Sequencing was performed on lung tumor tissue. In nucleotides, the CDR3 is TGTGCCAACAGCCCAACTAGCGGGAGAGGCAATGAGCAGTTCTTC. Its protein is CANSPTSGRGNEQFF.